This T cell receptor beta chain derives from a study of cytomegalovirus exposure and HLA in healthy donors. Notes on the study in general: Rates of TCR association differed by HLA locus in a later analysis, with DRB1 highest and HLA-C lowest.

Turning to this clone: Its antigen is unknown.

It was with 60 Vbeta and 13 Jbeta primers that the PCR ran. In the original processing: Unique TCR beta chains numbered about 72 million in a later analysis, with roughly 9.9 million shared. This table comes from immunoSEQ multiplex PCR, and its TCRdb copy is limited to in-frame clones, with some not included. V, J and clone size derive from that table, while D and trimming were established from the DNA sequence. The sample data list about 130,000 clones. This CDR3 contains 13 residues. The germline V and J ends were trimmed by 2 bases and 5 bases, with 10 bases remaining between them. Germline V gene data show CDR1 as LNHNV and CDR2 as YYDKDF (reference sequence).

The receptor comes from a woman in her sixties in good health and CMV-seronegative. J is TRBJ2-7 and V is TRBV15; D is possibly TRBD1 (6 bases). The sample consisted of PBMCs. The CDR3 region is CATSRNRVDEQYF. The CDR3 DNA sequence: TGTGCCACCAGCAGAAACAGGGTAGACGAGCAGTACTTC.